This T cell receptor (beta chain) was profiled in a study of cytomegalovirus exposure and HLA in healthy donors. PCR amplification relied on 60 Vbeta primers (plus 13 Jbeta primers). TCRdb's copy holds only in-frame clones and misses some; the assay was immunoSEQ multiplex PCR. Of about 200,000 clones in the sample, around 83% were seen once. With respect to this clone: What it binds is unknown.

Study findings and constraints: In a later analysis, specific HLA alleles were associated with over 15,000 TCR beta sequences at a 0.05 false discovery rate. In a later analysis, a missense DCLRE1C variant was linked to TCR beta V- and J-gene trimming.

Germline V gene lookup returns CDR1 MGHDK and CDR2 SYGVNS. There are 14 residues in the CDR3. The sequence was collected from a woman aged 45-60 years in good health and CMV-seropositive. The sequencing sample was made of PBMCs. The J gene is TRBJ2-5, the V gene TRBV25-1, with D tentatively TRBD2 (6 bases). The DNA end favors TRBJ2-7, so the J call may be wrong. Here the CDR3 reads CASSEPGSVYEQYF. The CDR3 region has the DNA TGTGCCAGCAGTGAACCCGGGAGCGTCTACGAGCAGTACTTC.